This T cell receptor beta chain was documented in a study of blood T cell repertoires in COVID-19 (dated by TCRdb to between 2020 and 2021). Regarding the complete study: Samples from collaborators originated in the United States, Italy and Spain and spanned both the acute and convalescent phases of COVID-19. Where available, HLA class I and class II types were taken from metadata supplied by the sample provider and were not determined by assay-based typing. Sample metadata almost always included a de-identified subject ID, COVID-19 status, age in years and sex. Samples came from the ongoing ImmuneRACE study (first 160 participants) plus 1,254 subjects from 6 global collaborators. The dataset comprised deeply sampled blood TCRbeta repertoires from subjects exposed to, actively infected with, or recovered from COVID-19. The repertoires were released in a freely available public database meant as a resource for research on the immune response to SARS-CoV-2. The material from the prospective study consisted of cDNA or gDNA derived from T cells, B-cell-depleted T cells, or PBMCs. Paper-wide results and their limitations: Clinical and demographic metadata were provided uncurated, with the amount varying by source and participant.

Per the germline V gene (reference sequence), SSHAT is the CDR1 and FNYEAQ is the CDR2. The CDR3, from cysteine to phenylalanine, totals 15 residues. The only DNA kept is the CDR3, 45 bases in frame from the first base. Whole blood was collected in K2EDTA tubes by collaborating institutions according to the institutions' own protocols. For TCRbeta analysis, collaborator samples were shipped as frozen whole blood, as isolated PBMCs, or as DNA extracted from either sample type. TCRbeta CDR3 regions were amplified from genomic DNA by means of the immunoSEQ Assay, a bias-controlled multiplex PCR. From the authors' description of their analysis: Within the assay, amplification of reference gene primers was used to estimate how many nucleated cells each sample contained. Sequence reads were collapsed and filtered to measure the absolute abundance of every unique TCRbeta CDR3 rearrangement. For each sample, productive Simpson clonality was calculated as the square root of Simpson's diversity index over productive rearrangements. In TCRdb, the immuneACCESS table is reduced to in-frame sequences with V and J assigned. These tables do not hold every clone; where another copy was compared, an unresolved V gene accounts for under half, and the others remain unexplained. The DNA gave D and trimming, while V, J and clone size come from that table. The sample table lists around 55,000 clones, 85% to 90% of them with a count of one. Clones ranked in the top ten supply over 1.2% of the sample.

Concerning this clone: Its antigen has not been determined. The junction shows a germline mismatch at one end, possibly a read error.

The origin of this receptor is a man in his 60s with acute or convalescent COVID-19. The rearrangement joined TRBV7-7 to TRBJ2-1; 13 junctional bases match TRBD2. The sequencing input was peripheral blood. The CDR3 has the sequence CASSLGLAGVNEQFF. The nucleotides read TGTGCTAGCAGCCTCGGACTAGCGGGAGTGAATGAGCAGTTCTTC. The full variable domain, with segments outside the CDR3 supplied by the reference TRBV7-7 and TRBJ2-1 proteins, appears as GAGVSQSPRYKVTKRGQDVTLRCDPISSHATLYWYQQALGQGPEFLTYFNYEAQPDKSGLPSDRFSAERPEGSISTLTIQRTEQRDSAMYRCASSLGLAGVNEQFFGPGTRLTVL.